These 22 T cell receptor beta chains were sequenced from one sample in a study of graft-versus-host responses after intestinal transplantation. Processed graft tissue released its intraepithelial and lamina propria lymphocytes. Sequencing used immunoSEQ multiplex PCR; TCRdb keeps in-frame clones, though not all of them. The sample consists of more than 50,000 clones, around 90% of them appearing once. Sequenced here: ileum tissue, sampled 350 to 400 days after transplant. These TCRs come from a human patient who received an intestinal transplant, so some T cells may come from the graft donor.

This clone was observed a single time. The rearrangement uses TRBV5-1 and TRBJ2-3, with TRBD2 identical over 11 bases. The length of the CDR3 is 17 residues. CDR1 and CDR2 from the germline V gene are SGHRS and YFSETQ. The trim removed 0 bases at V and 4 bases at J, leaving 7 bases unmatched. The CDR3 is CASSLVIAGGPPDTQYF. CDR3 DNA: TGCGCCAGCAGCTTGGTAATAGCGGGAGGGCCGCCAGATACGCAGTATTTT.

This clone was seen a handful of times. This sequence joins TRBV5-1 and TRBJ1-5; D may be TRBD1 (5 bases). Germline V lookup: CDR1 SGHRS, CDR2 YFSETQ. Trimming removed 3 bases at V and 0 bases at J, with 13 bases between. This CDR3 region has 16 residues. The CDR3: CASSSFDSNSNQPQHF. In DNA form, the CDR3 reads TGCGCCAGCAGCTCATTTGACAGTAATAGCAATCAGCCCCAGCATTTT.

The rearrangement links TRBV29-1 to TRBJ1-1; tentative D call: TRBD1 (6 bases). The V gene lost 3 bases and the J gene lost 7 bases, with 21 bases spanning the gap. Germline lookup yields CDR1 SQVTM and CDR2 ANQGSEA. The CDR3 is 15 residues long. The CDR3 reads CSVDRQDKPFGEAFF. In DNA, the CDR3 is TGCAGCGTTGACCGACAGGATAAGCCCTTCGGTGAAGCTTTCTTT.

This chain connects TRBV9 to TRBJ2-3; D possibly corresponds to TRBD2 (5 bases). Germline V gene data show CDR1 as SGDLS and CDR2 as YYNGEE. The CDR3 totals 14 residues. The V gene lost 4 bases and the J gene lost 4 bases, with 13 bases spanning the gap. The CDR3 spells CASSSRERADTQYF. Written as DNA, the CDR3 is TGTGCCAGCAGCTCCCGGGAACGCGCAGATACGCAGTATTTT.

The chain joins TRBV7-2 to TRBJ1-5; 8 bases agree with TRBD1. The V gene end was trimmed by 2 bases and the J gene end by 7 bases; junction bases not matched to a gene: 7. The CDR3 totals 15 residues. CDR1 and CDR2 (germline): SGHTA, FQGNSA. The CDR3 DNA follows: TGTGCCAGCAGCTTATTGGACAGGGTAGGACAGCCCCAGCATTTT. Its translation: CASSLLDRVGQPQHF.

The V and J genes are TRBV9 and TRBJ2-1, with D maybe TRBD1 (5 bases). The CDR3 covers 14 residues. Trimming removed 2 bases from V and 8 bases from J, with 14 bases in between. Germline CDR1 reads SGDLS; CDR2 reads YYNGEE. In DNA form, the CDR3 reads TGTGCCAGCAGCGTCTGGGCAGGGCCGGATGAGCAGTTCTTC. It yields the protein CASSVWAGPDEQFF.

The chain has TRBV28 and TRBJ2-5; the D call may be TRBD1 or TRBD2 (5 bases each). Germline V gene sequence: CDR1 MDHEN, CDR2 SYDVKM. V lost 6 bases and J lost 5, with 22 bases in between. The CDR3 runs 16 residues. The CDR3 nucleotides read TGTGCCAGCAGCTTTCATATTGCCCGGGGCGCTGAGACCCAGTACTTC. As protein: CASSFHIARGAETQYF.

This chain links TRBV4-1 with TRBJ2-7, with a possible D match to TRBD2 (6 bases). CDR3 length: 14 residues. Per germline, CDR1 MGHRA and CDR2 YSYEKL. Deletions cut 5 bases from V and 7 bases from J, with 18 bases between. The CDR3 spells CASSDSPGVGEQYF. CDR3 nucleotide sequence: TGCGCCAGCAGCGATTCCCCGGGAGTTGGGGAGCAGTACTTC.

In its sample, this clone was seen once. J is TRBJ2-1 and V is TRBV9; 8 bases are shared with TRBD1. This CDR3 has 15 amino acids. The germline V gene encodes CDR1 SGDLS and CDR2 YYNGEE. With 2 bases clipped from V and 2 bases from J, the junction kept 3 bases outside the gene matches. CDR3 sequence (DNA): TGTGCCAGCAGCGTCGGGACAGGACCCTACAATGAGCAGTTCTTC. Amino acid sequence: CASSVGTGPYNEQFF.

The chain carries TRBV6-1 and TRBJ2-7; D is ambiguous. This CDR3 spans 15 amino acids. Germline CDR1 is MNHNS and CDR2 is SASEGT. The V and J ends lost 7 bases and 0 bases respectively, with 16 bases between them. CDR3 sequence (DNA): TGTGCCAGCACCCTGAGACAAATCAGCTCCTACGAGCAGTACTTC. It yields the protein CASTLRQISSYEQYF.

The chain recombines TRBV5-4 with TRBJ2-6; 8 nucleotides line up with TRBD2. J gave up 0 bases and V 4 bases, and 3 bases lay outside the gene matches. Germline lookup yields CDR1 SGHNT and CDR2 YYREEE (reference sequence). This CDR3 is built from 16 residues. The CDR3 nucleotides are TGTGCCAGCAGCGGCGGGAGGTCCTCTGGGGCCAACGTCCTGACTTTC. This encodes CASSGGRSSGANVLTF.

The gene calls are TRBV4-2 and TRBJ2-5; 9 bases fit TRBD2. The germline gives CDR1 LGHNA, CDR2 YNFKEQ. With V trimmed by 0 bases and J by 4 bases, 24 bases remained unmatched. The CDR3 length is 22 residues. The DNA for the CDR3 is TGTGCCAGCAGCCAAGATTTCCTGGTTGTTGTAGGCGAGCGGGAGGTTAGAGAGACCCAGTACTTC. Translation: CASSQDFLVVVGEREVRETQYF.

The V and J genes are TRBV10-1 and TRBJ1-6, with D possibly being TRBD1 (6 bases). Trimming removed 0 bases from V and 9 bases from J, with 12 bases in between. Per the germline V gene, CDR1 is WNHNN and CDR2 is SYGVQD (reference sequence). The CDR3 has 15 residues. This CDR3 reads CASSESTGGSSPLHF. CDR3 in DNA: TGCGCCAGCAGTGAGTCGACGGGGGGCTCTTCACCCCTCCACTTT.

The chain carries TRBV2 and TRBJ2-5, with unresolved D. With 4 bases removed from V and 0 bases from J, the gap between germline ends came to 12 bases. The length of the CDR3 is 15 residues. Germline V CDR1 and CDR2: SNHLY, FYNNEI. The CDR3 DNA reads TGTGCCAGCAGTGGGCGAATCGGGTACCAAGAGACCCAGTACTTC. Encoded protein: CASSGRIGYQETQYF.

The chain recombines TRBV6-1 with TRBJ1-1; a possible D gene is TRBD1 (5 bases). The CDR3 has 13 residues. The germline CDR1 and CDR2 sequences are MNHNS and SASEGT. The V end lost 8 bases, the J end lost 0 bases, and 10 bases lay between the germline ends. As DNA, the CDR3 is TGTGCCAGCCTGGGACGGCTGAACACTGAAGCTTTCTTT. Encoded protein: CASLGRLNTEAFF.

The rearrangement uses TRBV28 and TRBJ2-7; 9 bases are shared with TRBD1. CDR1 is MDHEN, CDR2 SYDVKM, per germline. Germline trimming cut 7 bases from V and 1 base from J; bases unmatched to any gene: 8. This CDR3 has 15 residues. CDR3 loop: CASNFGDRDSYEQYF. The CDR3 DNA follows: TGTGCCAGCAACTTCGGGGACAGGGATTCCTACGAGCAGTACTTC.

The chain couples TRBV5-1 to TRBJ2-2; tentatively, D is TRBD2 (5 bases). The V gene lost 3 bases and the J gene lost 3 bases, with 9 bases spanning the gap. This CDR3 contains 14 residues. Germline V lookup: CDR1 SGHRS, CDR2 YFSETQ. This CDR3 reads CASSWGADTGELFF. The CDR3, as DNA: TGCGCCAGCAGCTGGGGAGCGGACACCGGGGAGCTGTTTTTT.

The rearrangement links TRBV2 to TRBJ2-5, with D possibly matching TRBD1 (6 bases). The J call is doubtful: the DNA matches TRBJ2-7 better. This CDR3 has 17 residues. CDR1 is SNHLY, CDR2 FYNNEI, per germline. The CDR3 sequence: CASSVGYGQSDSYEQYF. The CDR3, as DNA: TGTGCCAGCAGTGTAGGGTACGGACAGTCCGACTCCTACGAGCAGTACTTC.

The chain has TRBV18 and TRBJ1-5; maybe TRBD1 (5 bases). Germline V gene lookup returns CDR1 KGHSH and CDR2 LQKENI. V dropped 3 bases and J dropped 6 bases, with 9 bases sitting between them. The CDR3 spans 13 residues. The CDR3 nucleotides read TGTGCCAGCTCACCGCCAGGGCCTCAGCCCCAGCATTTT. Its protein is CASSPPGPQPQHF. Using reference TRBV18 and TRBJ1-5 for the parts outside the CDR3, the full variable domain is NAGVMQNPRHLVRRRGQEARLRCSPMKGHSHVYWYRQLPEEGLKFMVYLQKENIIDESGMPKERFSAEFPKEGPSILRIQQVVRGDSAAYFCASSPPGPQPQHFGDGTRLSIL.

The chain joins TRBV6-4 to TRBJ2-3; D might be TRBD2 (5 bases). V lost 3 bases and J lost 0, with 7 bases in between. The CDR3 contains 14 residues. Germline V gene sequence: CDR1 MRHNA, CDR2 SNTAGT. CDR3 in DNA: TGTGCCAGCAGTGAGTCGGGAAGCACAGATACGCAGTATTTT. It encodes CASSESGSTDTQYF.

J is TRBJ2-5 and V is TRBV5-8, with a weak D call TRBD1 (6 bases). The CDR3 consists of 15 residues. CDR1 SGHTS and CDR2 YDEGEE come from the germline V gene. V gave up 0 bases and J gave up 2 bases, with 11 bases separating them. The CDR3 spells CASSLAGTSQETQYF. In DNA form, the CDR3 reads TGTGCCAGCAGCTTGGCCGGGACATCACAAGAGACCCAGTACTTC.

This clone occurred once. The chain joins TRBV5-1 to TRBJ1-2; no definite D call. The germline CDR1 and CDR2 sequences are SGHRS and YFSETQ. The CDR3 is 13 amino acids. V was trimmed by 5 bases and J by 4 bases, leaving 12 bases between them. CDR3 in amino acids: CASRLSQIYGYTF. DNA for the CDR3: TGCGCCAGCAGACTCTCGCAGATCTATGGCTACACCTTC.